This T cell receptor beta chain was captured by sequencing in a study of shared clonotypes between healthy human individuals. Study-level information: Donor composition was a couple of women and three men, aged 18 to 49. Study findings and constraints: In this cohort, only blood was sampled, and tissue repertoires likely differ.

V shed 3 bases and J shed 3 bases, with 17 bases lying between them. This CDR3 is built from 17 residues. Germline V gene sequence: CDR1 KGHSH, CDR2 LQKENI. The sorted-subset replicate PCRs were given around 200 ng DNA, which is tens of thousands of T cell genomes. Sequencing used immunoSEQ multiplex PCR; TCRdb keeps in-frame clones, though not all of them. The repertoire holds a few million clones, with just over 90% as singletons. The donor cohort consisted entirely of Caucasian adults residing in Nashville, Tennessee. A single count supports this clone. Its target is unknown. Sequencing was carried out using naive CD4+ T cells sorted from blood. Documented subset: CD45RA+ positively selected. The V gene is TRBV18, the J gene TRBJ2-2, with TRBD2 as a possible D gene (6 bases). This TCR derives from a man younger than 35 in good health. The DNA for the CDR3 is TGTGCCAGCTCACCTCAGGCGGCGACGGGGGACACCGGGGAGCTGTTTTTT. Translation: CASSPQAATGDTGELFF.